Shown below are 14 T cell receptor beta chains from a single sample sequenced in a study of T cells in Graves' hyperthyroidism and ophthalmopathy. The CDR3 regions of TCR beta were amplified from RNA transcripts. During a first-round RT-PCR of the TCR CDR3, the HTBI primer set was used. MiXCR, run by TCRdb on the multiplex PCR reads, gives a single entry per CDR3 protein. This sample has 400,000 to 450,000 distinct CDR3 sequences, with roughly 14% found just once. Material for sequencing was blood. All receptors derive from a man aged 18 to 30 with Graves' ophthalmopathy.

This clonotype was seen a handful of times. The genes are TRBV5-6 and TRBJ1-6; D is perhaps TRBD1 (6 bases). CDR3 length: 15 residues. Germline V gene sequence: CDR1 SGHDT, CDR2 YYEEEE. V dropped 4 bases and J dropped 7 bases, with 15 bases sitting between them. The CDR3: CASSPRPGANSPLHF. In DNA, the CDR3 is TGTGCCAGCAGCCCGAGGCCAGGGGCAAATTCACCCCTCCACTTT. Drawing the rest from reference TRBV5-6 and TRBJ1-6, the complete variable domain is DAGVTQSPTHLIKTRGQQVTLRCSPKSGHDTVSWYQQALGQGPQFIFQYYEEEERQRGNFPDRFSGHQFPNYSSELNVNALLLGDSALYLCASSPRPGANSPLHFGNGTRLTVT.

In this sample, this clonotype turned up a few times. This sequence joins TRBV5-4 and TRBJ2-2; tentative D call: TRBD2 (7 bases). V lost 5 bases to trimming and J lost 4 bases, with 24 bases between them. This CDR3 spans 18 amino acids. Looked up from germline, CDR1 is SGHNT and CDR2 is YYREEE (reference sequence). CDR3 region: CASRGSTSRRGGTGELFF. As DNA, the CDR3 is TGTGCCAGCAGAGGCTCGACTAGCAGGAGGGGGGGCACCGGGGAGCTGTTTTTT.

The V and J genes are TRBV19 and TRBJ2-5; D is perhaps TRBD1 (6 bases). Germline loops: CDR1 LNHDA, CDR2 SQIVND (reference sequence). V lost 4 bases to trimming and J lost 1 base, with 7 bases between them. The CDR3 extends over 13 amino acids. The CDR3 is CASSKDSQETQYF. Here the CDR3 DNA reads TGTGCCAGTAGTAAGGACAGCCAAGAGACCCAGTACTTC.

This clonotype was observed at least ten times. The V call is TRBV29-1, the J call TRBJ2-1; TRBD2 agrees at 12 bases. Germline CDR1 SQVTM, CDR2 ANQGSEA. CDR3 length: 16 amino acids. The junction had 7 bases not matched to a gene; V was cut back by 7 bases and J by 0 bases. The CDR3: CSGGGLAGSSYNEQFF. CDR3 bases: TGCAGCGGGGGAGGACTAGCGGGAAGCTCCTACAATGAGCAGTTCTTC.

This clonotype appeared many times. The CDR3 DNA is TGTGCCAGCAGTTGGGGGGTGCGGCAGCCCCAGCATTTT. Its protein product is CASSWGVRQPQHF. This chain uses TRBV12-3 or TRBV12-4 with TRBJ1-5; tentative D call: TRBD1 (5 bases). CDR3 length: 13 amino acids. V gave up 4 bases and J gave up 7 bases, with 11 bases separating them.

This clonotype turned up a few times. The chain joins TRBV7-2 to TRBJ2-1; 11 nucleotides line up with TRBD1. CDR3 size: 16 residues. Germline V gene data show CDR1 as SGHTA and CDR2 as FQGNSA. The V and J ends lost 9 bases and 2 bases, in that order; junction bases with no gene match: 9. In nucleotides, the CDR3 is TGTGCCAGTAGTATAGGGACAGGGGGTACCTACAATGAGCAGTTCTTC. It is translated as CASSIGTGGTYNEQFF.

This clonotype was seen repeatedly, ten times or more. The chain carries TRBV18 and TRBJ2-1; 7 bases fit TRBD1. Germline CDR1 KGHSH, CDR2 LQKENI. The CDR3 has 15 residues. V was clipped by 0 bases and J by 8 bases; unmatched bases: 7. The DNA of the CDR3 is TGTGCCAGCTCACCACCAAGGGGGCCCTTCGATGAGCAGTTCTTC. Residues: CASSPPRGPFDEQFF.

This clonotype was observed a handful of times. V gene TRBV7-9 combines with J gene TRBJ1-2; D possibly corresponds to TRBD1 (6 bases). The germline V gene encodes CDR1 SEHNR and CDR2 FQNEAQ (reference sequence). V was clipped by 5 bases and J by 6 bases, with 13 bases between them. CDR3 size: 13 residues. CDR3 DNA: TGTGCCAGCAGCCATGGGGGCGCGAATGGCTACACCTTC. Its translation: CASSHGGANGYTF. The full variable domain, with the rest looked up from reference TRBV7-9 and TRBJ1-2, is DTGVSQNPRHKITKRGQNVTFRCDPISEHNRLYWYRQTLGQGPEFLTYFQNEAQLEKSRLLSDRFSAERPKGSFSTLEIQRTEQGDSAMYLCASSHGGANGYTFGSGTRLTVV.

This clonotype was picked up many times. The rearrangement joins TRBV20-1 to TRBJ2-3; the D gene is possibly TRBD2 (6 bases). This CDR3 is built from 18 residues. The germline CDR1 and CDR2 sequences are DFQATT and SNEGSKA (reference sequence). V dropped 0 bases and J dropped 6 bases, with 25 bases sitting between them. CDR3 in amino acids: CSARDEAGTTDFLDTQYF. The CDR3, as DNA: TGCAGTGCTAGAGATGAGGCGGGAACTACCGATTTTCTGGATACGCAGTATTTT.

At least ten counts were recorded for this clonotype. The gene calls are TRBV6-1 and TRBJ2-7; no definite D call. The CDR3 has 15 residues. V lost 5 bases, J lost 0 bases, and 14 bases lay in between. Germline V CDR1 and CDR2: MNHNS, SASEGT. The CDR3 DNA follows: TGTGCCAGCAGTTACACACCGGGCCTCTCCTACGAGCAGTACTTC. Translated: CASSYTPGLSYEQYF.

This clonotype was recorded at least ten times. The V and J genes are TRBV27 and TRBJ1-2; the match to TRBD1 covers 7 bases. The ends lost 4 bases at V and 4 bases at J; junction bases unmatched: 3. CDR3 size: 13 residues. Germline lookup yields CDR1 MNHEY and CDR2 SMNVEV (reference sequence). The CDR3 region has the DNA TGTGCCAGCAGTTGGACAGGCCTCTATGGCTACACCTTC. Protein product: CASSWTGLYGYTF.

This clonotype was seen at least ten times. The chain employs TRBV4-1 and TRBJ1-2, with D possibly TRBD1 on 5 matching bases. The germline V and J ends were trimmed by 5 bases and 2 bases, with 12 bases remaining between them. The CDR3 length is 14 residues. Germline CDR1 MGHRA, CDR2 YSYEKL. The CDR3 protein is CASSFEGQNYGYTF. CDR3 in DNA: TGCGCCAGCAGCTTCGAGGGGCAGAACTATGGCTACACCTTC.

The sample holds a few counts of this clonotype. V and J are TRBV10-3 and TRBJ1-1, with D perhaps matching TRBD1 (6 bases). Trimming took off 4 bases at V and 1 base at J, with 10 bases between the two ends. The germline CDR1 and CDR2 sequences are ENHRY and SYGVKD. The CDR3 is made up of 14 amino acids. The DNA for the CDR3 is TGTGCCATCAGTGGGGGACATCAGAACACTGAAGCTTTCTTT. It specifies CAISGGHQNTEAFF.

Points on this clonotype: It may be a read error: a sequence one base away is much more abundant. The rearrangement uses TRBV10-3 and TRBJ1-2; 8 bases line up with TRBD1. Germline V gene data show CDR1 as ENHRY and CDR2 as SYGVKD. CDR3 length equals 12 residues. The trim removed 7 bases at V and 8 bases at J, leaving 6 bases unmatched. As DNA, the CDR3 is TGTGCCATCATGGGACAGGATAAAGGCTACACCTTC. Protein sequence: CAIMGQDKGYTF.